This T cell receptor (beta chain) appears in the sequencing data of a study of blood T cell repertoires in COVID-19. Study details: The study drew acute and convalescent COVID-19 samples from the United States, Italy and Spain.

This CDR3 has 13 residues. The V end lost 11 bases, the J end lost 4 bases, and 15 bases lay between the germline ends. Per the germline V gene, CDR1 is MDHEN and CDR2 is SYDVKM. Under the authors' procedure: Reference gene primer amplification yielded estimated nucleated cell counts. Generated by immunoSEQ multiplex PCR, the TCRdb table keeps only in-frame clones and is missing some. V and J calls and clone size are those listed in that table; D and trimming were worked out from the DNA. Of some 200,000 clones in the sample, 75% to 90% are singletons; the top ten hold under 9.5%. The chain joins TRBV28 to TRBJ1-5, with D tentatively TRBD1 (6 bases). Sequencing was done on a sample of peripheral blood. This clonotype was sampled from a woman aged 60-75 years with acute or convalescent COVID-19. For the CDR3, the DNA is TGTGCCTGTAGTCGACAGGAAAATCAGCCCCAGCATTTT. Translation gives CACSRQENQPQHF. Combining the CDR3 with reference TRBV28 and TRBJ1-5 gives the whole variable domain DVKVTQSSRYLVKRTGEKVFLECVQDMDHENMFWYRQDPGLGLRLIYFSYDVKMKEKGDIPEGYSVSREKKERFSLILESASTNQTSMYLCACSRQENQPQHFGDGTRLSIL.